This T cell receptor (beta chain) was identified in a study of T cell responses to AZD1222 COVID-19 vaccine. Repertoires were generated with immunoSEQ multiplex PCR, while TCRdb's copy carries only in-frame clones and drops some. Of about 80,000 clones listed, 75% to 90% are singletons. The specimen was peripheral blood, collected 28 days after the second AZD1222 dose. This TCR came from an adult who received the AZD1222 COVID-19 vaccine.

CDR3 bases: TGTGCCAGCAGCTTGGCTCCTGGGACAGGGATCGAGCAGTACTTC. Encoded protein: CASSLAPGTGIEQYF. The chain couples TRBV5-8 to TRBJ2-7; 9 nucleotides agree with TRBD1. CDR1 is SGHTS and CDR2 is YDEGEE in the germline V gene. This CDR3 is built from 15 residues. V dropped 0 bases and J dropped 6; count of bases not matched to a gene: 7.